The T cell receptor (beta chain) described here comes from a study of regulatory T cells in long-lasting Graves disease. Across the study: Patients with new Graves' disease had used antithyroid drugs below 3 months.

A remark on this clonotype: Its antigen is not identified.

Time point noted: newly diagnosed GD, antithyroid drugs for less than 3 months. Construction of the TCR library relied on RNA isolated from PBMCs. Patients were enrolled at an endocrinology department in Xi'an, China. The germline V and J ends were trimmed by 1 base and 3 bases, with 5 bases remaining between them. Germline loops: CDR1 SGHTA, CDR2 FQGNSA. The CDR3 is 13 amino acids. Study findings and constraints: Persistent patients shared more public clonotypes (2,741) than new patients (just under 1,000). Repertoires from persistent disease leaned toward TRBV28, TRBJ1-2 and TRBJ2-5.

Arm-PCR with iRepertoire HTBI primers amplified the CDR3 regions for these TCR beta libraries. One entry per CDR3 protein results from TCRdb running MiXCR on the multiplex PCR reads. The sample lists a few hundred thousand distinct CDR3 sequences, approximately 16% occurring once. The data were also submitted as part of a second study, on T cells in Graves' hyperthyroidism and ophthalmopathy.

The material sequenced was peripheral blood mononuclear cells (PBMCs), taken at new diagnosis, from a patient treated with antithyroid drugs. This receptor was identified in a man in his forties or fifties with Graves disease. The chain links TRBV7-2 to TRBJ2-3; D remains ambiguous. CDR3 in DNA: TGTGCCAGCAGCTTAGACCTTACAGATACGCAGTATTTT. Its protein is CASSLDLTDTQYF.